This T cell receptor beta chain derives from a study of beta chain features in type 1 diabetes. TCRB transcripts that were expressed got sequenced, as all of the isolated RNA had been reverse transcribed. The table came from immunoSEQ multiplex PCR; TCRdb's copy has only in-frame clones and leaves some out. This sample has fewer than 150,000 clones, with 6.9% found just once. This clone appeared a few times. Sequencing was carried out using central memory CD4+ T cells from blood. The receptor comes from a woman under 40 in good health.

CDR3 nucleotides: TGTGCCTGGAGAAGACTAGCGGGCACCGGGGAGCTGTTTTTT. Protein: CAWRRLAGTGELFF. The chain employs TRBV30 and TRBJ2-2; TRBD2 matches at 10 bases. CDR1 is GTSNPN, CDR2 SVGIG, per germline (reference sequence). This CDR3 region has 14 residues. The J segment lost 4 bases and the V segment lost 3 bases, leaving 2 bases of the junction unmatched.